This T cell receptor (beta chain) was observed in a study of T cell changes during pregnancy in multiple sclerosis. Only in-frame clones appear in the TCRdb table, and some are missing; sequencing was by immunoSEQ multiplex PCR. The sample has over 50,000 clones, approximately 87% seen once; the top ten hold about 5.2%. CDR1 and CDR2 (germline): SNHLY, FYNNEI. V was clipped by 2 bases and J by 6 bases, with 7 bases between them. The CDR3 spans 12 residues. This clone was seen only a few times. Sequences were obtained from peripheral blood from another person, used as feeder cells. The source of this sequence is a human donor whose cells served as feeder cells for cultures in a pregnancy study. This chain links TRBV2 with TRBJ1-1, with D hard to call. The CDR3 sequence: CASSENSPEAFF. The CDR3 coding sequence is TGTGCCAGCAGTGAAAATAGTCCTGAAGCTTTCTTT.